A selection of T cell receptor beta chains follows, all from one sample in a study of prognosis after radiotherapy for stage I lung cancer. TCRdb re-derived calls from the multiplex PCR reads in MiXCR, one entry per CDR3 protein. Among about 16,000 distinct CDR3 sequences listed, under 55% were seen once. Here the sequenced sample was PBMCs, taken before or after stereotactic body radiation therapy (not recorded which). The source of these receptors is a donor of 50 years or more with non-small cell lung cancer. Both conserved end residues are part of each CDR3. D genes are given only for firm matches. Clone size appears in some rows only: once, few, many, or a class for an expanded clone.

D	V	size	J	CDR3	DNA
-	TRBV7-3	-	TRBJ1-2	CASSLDSNYGYTF	TGTGCCAGCAGCCTGGACAGCAACTATGGCTACACCTTC
TRBD1	TRBV28	-	TRBJ1-2	CASRQSGTGTRYGYTF	TGTGCCAGCAGGCAATCCGGGACAGGAACCCGATATGGCTACACCTTC
-	TRBV7-2	few	TRBJ2-5	CASNLGAAGRRQETQYF	TGTGCCAGCAACTTAGGGGCAGCAGGGCGACGGCAAGAGACCCAGTACTTC
-	TRBV30	once	TRBJ2-7	CAWSRGRYYEKYF	TGTGCCTGGAGCAGAGGGAGATACTACGAGAAGTACTTC
TRBD1	TRBV12-3/TRBV12-4	-	TRBJ1-1	CASSEADRVGEAFF	TGTGCCAGCAGTGAAGCGGACAGGGTGGGGGAAGCTTTCTTT
-	TRBV6-1	medium-sized	TRBJ2-7	CASSPGRSYEQYF	TGTGCCAGCAGCCCGGGGCGGTCCTACGAGCAGTACTTC
-	TRBV4-1	many	TRBJ2-3	CASSPEYTDTQYF	TGCGCCAGCAGCCCCGAGTACACAGATACGCAGTATTTT
-	TRBV6-1	-	TRBJ1-1	CASRENTEAFF	TGTGCCAGCAGGGAGAACACTGAAGCTTTCTTT
TRBD2	TRBV6-2/TRBV6-3	few	TRBJ2-7	CASSEDVRSGSYEQYF	TGTGCCAGCAGTGAAGATGTCCGTAGCGGGTCCTACGAGCAGTACTTC
TRBD1	TRBV6-2/TRBV6-3	-	TRBJ2-2	CASSIPETGYIGPTGELFF	TGTGCCAGCAGTATCCCCGAGACAGGGTACATCGGTCCCACCGGGGAGCTGTTTTTT
-	TRBV30	many	TRBJ1-4	CAGRAQREKLFF	TGTGCCGGCCGGGCCCAACGGGAAAAACTGTTTTTT
TRBD1	TRBV7-2	-	TRBJ1-4	CASSLAGGTVGEKLFF	TGTGCCAGCAGCTTAGCTGGCGGGACAGTCGGTGAAAAACTGTTTTTT